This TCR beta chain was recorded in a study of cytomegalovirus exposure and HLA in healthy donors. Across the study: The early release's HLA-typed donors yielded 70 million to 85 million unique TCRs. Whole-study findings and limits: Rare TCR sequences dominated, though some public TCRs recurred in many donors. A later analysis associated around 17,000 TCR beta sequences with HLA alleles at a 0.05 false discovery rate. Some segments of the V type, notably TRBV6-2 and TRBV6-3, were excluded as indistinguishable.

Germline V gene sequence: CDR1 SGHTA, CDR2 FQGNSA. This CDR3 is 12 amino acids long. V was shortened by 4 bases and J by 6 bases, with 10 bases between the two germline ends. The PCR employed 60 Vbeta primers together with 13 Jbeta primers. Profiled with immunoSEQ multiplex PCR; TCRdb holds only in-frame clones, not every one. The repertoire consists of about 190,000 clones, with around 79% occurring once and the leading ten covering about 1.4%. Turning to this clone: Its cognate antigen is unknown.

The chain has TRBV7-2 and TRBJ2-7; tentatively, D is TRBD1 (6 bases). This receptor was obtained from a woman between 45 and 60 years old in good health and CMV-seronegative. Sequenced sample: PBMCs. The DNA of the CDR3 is TGTGCCAGCAGCTCCGGGACAAGCGAGCAGTACTTC. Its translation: CASSSGTSEQYF. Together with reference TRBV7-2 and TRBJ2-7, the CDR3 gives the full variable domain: GAGVSQSPSNKVTEKGKDVELRCDPISGHTALYWYRQSLGQGLEFLIYFQGNSAPDKSGLPSDRFSAERTGGSVSTLTIQRTQQEDSAVYLCASSSGTSEQYFGPGTRLTVT.